The clone carrying this TCR beta chain was recorded at least ten times. Its antigen is unknown. The sample comes from a study of T-cell memory formation after mild COVID-19. Regarding the study as a whole: Contracting CD4+ clones were located mainly in CM and EM, and CD8+ clones in EMRA.

TCRdb passed the 5' RACE reads through MiXCR, listing each CDR3 protein once. This sample yields approximately 490,000 distinct CDR3 sequences, of which roughly 21% are seen a single time; under 15% belongs to the top ten. Per the germline V gene, CDR1 is SGHTA and CDR2 is FQGTGA. V was shortened by 4 bases and J by 5 bases, with 18 bases between the two germline ends. This CDR3 is built from 15 residues. This TCR came from an adult woman who had mild COVID-19 (a few samples of this study predate the infection). Cell type and time point are not known. Sequencing was performed on PBMCs or a T cell subset sorted from them (not recorded which). The J gene is TRBJ2-7, the V gene TRBV7-3; D possibly corresponds to TRBD2 (6 bases). The CDR3 DNA reads TGTGCCAGCAGCTCCCTTGGCGGGGTGGGGAACGAGCAGTACTTC. Translation gives CASSSLGGVGNEQYF.